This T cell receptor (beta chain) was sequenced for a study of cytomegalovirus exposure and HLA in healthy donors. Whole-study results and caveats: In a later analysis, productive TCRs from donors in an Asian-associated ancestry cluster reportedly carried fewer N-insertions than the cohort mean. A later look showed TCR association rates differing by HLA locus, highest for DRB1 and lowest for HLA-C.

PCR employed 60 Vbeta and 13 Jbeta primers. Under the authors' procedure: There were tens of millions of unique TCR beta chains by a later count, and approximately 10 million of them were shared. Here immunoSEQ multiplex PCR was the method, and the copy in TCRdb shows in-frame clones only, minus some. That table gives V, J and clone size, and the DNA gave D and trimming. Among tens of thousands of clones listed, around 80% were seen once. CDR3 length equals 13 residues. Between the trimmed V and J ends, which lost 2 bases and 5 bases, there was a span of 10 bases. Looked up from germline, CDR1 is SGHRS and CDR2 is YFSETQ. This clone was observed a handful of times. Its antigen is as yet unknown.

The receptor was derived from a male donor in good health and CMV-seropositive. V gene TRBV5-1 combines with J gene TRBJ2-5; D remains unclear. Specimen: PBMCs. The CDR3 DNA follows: TGCGCCAGCAGCTTCGAGGTCGGGGAGACCCAGTACTTC. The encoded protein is CASSFEVGETQYF.